Presented here are 21 T cell receptor beta chains from one specimen sequenced in a study of blood T cell repertoires in COVID-19. Profiled with immunoSEQ multiplex PCR; TCRdb holds only in-frame clones, not every one. This sample has fewer than 250,000 clones, with about four fifths found just once. Sequences were obtained from peripheral blood. The receptor set was obtained from a woman aged 35 to 49 with active or convalescent COVID-19.

The J gene is TRBJ2-5, the V gene TRBV7-2; no definite D call. CDR1 and CDR2 (germline): SGHTA, FQGNSA. CDR3 length equals 16 residues. The germline V and J ends were trimmed by 1 base and 3 bases, with 15 bases remaining between them. CDR3 loop: CASSLVGGGTKETQYF. CDR3 nucleotides: TGTGCCAGCAGCTTAGTCGGTGGCGGAACTAAAGAGACCCAGTACTTC.

The CDR3 DNA reads TGTGCCAGCAGCCCTACAGGGGTATCAAGCGAAGCTTTCTTT. This encodes CASSPTGVSSEAFF. This chain links TRBV7-9 with TRBJ1-1; 7 bases align to TRBD1. Germline assignment: CDR1 SEHNR and CDR2 FQNEAQ (reference sequence). The CDR3 is made up of 14 amino acids. V shed 5 bases and J 8 bases; nucleotides not matched to a gene: 11. Full variable domain (missing parts from reference TRBV7-9 and TRBJ1-1): DTGVSQNPRHKITKRGQNVTFRCDPISEHNRLYWYRQTLGQGPEFLTYFQNEAQLEKSRLLSDRFSAERPKGSFSTLEIQRTEQGDSAMYLCASSPTGVSSEAFFGQGTRLTVV.

The CDR3 DNA follows: TGTGCCAGCAGCGTAGCACTCGGGAGGGAAGCTTTCTTT. Protein: CASSVALGREAFF. The chain carries TRBV9 and TRBJ1-1; D is unresolved. Germline V gene data show CDR1 as SGDLS and CDR2 as YYNGEE. The CDR3 is 13 amino acids. The V end lost 0 bases, the J end lost 8 bases, and 11 bases lay between the germline ends.

This rearrangement joins TRBV29-1 to TRBJ2-1, with 12 bases lining up with TRBD2. After removal of 3 bases from V and 5 bases from J, the junction contained 17 bases not matched to a gene. The CDR3 contains 19 residues. From germline, CDR1 is SQVTM and CDR2 ANQGSEA. The CDR3 bases are TGCAGCGTTGATGGACTAGCGGGAAAACGGGCATCGGAACACAATGAGCAGTTCTTC. Translation: CSVDGLAGKRASEHNEQFF.

This sequence joins TRBV29-1 and TRBJ1-1; 7 bases agree with TRBD1. The CDR3 consists of 13 residues. Germline V gives CDR1 SQVTM, CDR2 ANQGSEA. V shed 6 bases, J shed 2 bases, and the junction held 6 bases outside the gene matches. Written as DNA, the CDR3 is TGCAGCGTATGGACAGGAGCTAACACTGAAGCTTTCTTT. It yields the protein CSVWTGANTEAFF.

The CDR3 loop reads CASSLGPRGGYNEQFF. CDR3 sequence (DNA): TGTGCCAGCAGCTTAGGACCGAGGGGGGGCTACAATGAGCAGTTCTTC. The chain uses TRBV7-6 and TRBJ2-1; D possibly corresponds to TRBD2 (7 bases). Germline CDR1 SGHVS, CDR2 FNYEAQ. This CDR3 region has 16 residues. The V end was cut by 1 base, the J end by 3 bases, with 13 bases between.

J is TRBJ1-1 and V is TRBV19; TRBD1 matches at 11 bases. V lost 3 bases and J lost 6; bases outside the gene matches: 3. The length of the CDR3 is 14 residues. In germline, CDR1 is LNHDA, CDR2 SQIVND (reference sequence). This CDR3 reads CASSMGGQGAEAFF. CDR3 DNA: TGTGCCAGTAGTATGGGGGGACAGGGGGCTGAAGCTTTCTTT.

V usage is TRBV6-5 and J usage is TRBJ2-7, with 7 bases aligning to TRBD2. Per the germline V gene, CDR1 is MNHEY and CDR2 is SVGAGI. The CDR3 contains 13 residues. V trimming: 5 bases; J trimming: 0 bases; junction bases outside the gene matches: 1. DNA for the CDR3: TGTGCCAGCAGTAGACTAGCCTCCTACGAGCAGTACTTC. Residues: CASSRLASYEQYF.

The CDR3 nucleotides read TGTGCCAGCAGTGGCCTAGCGGAGGGTTGGGGCAATGAGCAGTTCTTC. This translates into CASSGLAEGWGNEQFF. The genes are TRBV25-1 and TRBJ2-1, with 7 bases lining up with TRBD2. V shed 4 bases and J 6 bases; nucleotides not matched to a gene: 12. Per the germline V gene, CDR1 is MGHDK and CDR2 is SYGVNS. CDR3 size: 16 residues. Combining the CDR3 with reference TRBV25-1 and TRBJ2-1 gives the whole variable domain EADIYQTPRYLVIGTGKKITLECSQTMGHDKMYWYQQDPGMELHLIHYSYGVNSTEKGDLSSESTVSRIRTEHFPLTLESARPSHTSQYLCASSGLAEGWGNEQFFGPGTRLTVL.

This chain uses TRBV7-2 with TRBJ1-2, with D tentatively TRBD1 (5 bases). This CDR3 region has 14 residues. V was shortened by 1 base and J by 7 bases, with 13 bases between the two germline ends. Germline loops: CDR1 SGHTA, CDR2 FQGNSA. The CDR3 loop reads CASSLEVAGPGYTF. The CDR3 DNA follows: TGTGCCAGCAGCTTAGAAGTGGCAGGGCCTGGCTACACCTTC.

The sample holds a few counts of this clone. Here the CDR3 DNA reads TGCGCCAGCAGCCCGGACAGATACCAAGAGACCCAGTACTTC. It codes for CASSPDRYQETQYF. The J gene is TRBJ2-5, the V gene TRBV4-3; D is perhaps TRBD1 (6 bases). The germline V gene has CDR1 LGHNA and CDR2 YSLEER. This CDR3 contains 14 residues. Trimming took 4 bases from V and 0 from J, leaving 9 bases between them.

This rearrangement joins TRBV11-1 to TRBJ1-1; 7 bases line up with TRBD1. Germline-derived CDR1 and CDR2 are SGHAT and FQDESV (reference sequence). This CDR3 has 13 residues. After removal of 5 bases from V and 7 bases from J, the junction contained 7 bases not matched to a gene. CDR3 amino acids: CASSQRGQSEAFF. CDR3 sequence (DNA): TGTGCCAGCAGCCAAAGGGGGCAGAGTGAAGCTTTCTTT. The full variable domain, rest sourced from reference TRBV11-1 and TRBJ1-1, is EAEVAQSPRYKITEKSQAVAFWCDPISGHATLYWYRQILGQGPELLVQFQDESVVDDSQLPKDRFSAERLKGVDSTLKIQPAELGDSAMYLCASSQRGQSEAFFGQGTRLTVV.

The J gene is TRBJ2-1, the V gene TRBV24-1; the match to TRBD2 covers 7 bases. With V trimmed by 4 bases and J by 0 bases, 5 bases remained unmatched. Per germline, CDR1 KGHDR and CDR2 SFDVKD. This CDR3 comprises 16 residues. The CDR3 loop is CATSDPGGSSYNEQFF. The CDR3 nucleotides are TGTGCCACCAGTGACCCCGGCGGGAGCTCCTACAATGAGCAGTTCTTC.

This clone was counted many times. The chain links TRBV6-2 or TRBV6-3 to TRBJ2-7, with 7 bases matching TRBD2. The CDR3 spans 17 residues. The V and J ends lost 2 bases and 1 base, in that order; junction bases with no gene match: 11. CDR1 and CDR2 (germline): MNHEY, SVGEGT. The CDR3 region is CASSYNRRTSQSYEQYF. The CDR3 nucleotides read TGTGCCAGCAGTTACAACCGGAGGACTAGTCAGTCCTACGAGCAGTACTTC.

This clone was seen just once. The chain is built from TRBV11-1 and TRBJ2-3; 13 bases map to TRBD2. With 4 bases clipped from V and 5 bases from J, the junction kept 3 bases outside the gene matches. Germline values: CDR1 SGHAT, CDR2 FQDESV (reference sequence). This CDR3 spans 15 amino acids. This CDR3 is CASSSGLAGLDTQYF. In nucleotides, the CDR3 is TGTGCCAGCAGCTCGGGACTAGCGGGGTTAGATACGCAGTATTTT.

The V and J genes are TRBV3-1 (or the pseudogene TRBV3-2) and TRBJ1-1; D ambiguous. The ends were cut back, 1 base at V and 7 bases at J, with 10 bases in the middle. The CDR3 is 13 residues long. Germline-derived CDR1 and CDR2 are LGHDT and YNNKEL (reference sequence). CDR3 protein: CASSQVGVIEAFF. CDR3 in DNA: TGTGCCAGCAGCCAAGTCGGAGTTATTGAAGCTTTCTTT.

The rearrangement uses TRBV6-4 and TRBJ1-1, with a weak D call TRBD1 (5 bases). CDR1 and CDR2 from the germline V gene are MRHNA and SNTAGT. Trimming removed 6 bases from V and 2 bases from J, with 19 bases in between. The CDR3 is 16 amino acids. CDR3 bases: TGTGCCAGCAGAACAGGTTCATCCGCCAAAAACACTGAAGCTTTCTTT. This codes for CASRTGSSAKNTEAFF.

The chain uses TRBV4-3 and TRBJ2-2, with TRBD2 identical over 11 bases. CDR3 length: 18 residues. Germline loops: CDR1 LGHNA, CDR2 YSLEER. Trimming removed 4 bases from V and 6 bases from J; junction bases left unmatched: 13. The CDR3 DNA sequence: TGCGCCAGCAGCCCAGAACGAAGACTAGCGGGACCGGCCGGGGAGCTGTTTTTT. Protein product: CASSPERRLAGPAGELFF.

This clone was counted between two and nine times. The V and J genes are TRBV14 and TRBJ1-2, with D perhaps matching TRBD1 (6 bases). CDR1 is SGHDN, CDR2 FVKESK, per germline. V lost 1 base to trimming and J lost 8 bases, with 14 bases between them. The CDR3 totals 14 residues. The CDR3 DNA sequence: TGTGCCAGCAGCCAAGTAGGGGGTTTTCGCGGCTACACCTTC. Protein product: CASSQVGGFRGYTF.

This chain connects TRBV10-2 to TRBJ2-3; TRBD2 agrees at 13 bases. The CDR3 covers 15 residues. The trim removed 6 bases at V and 4 bases at J, leaving 4 bases unmatched. Germline V CDR1 and CDR2: WSHSY, SAAADI. CDR3 in DNA: TGCGCCAGCAGCGGGACTAGCGGGACCGCAGATACGCAGTATTTT. Protein product: CASSGTSGTADTQYF.

The rearrangement links TRBV5-1 to TRBJ1-2, with 8 positions matching TRBD1. The CDR3 totals 15 residues. The V gene's germline CDR1 is SGHRS and CDR2 YFSETQ. V shed 0 bases, J shed 6 bases, and the junction held 7 bases outside the gene matches. The CDR3, as DNA: TGCGCCAGCAGCTTGGTTTTCAGGGGGCTCGATGGCTACACCTTC. Translation gives CASSLVFRGLDGYTF.